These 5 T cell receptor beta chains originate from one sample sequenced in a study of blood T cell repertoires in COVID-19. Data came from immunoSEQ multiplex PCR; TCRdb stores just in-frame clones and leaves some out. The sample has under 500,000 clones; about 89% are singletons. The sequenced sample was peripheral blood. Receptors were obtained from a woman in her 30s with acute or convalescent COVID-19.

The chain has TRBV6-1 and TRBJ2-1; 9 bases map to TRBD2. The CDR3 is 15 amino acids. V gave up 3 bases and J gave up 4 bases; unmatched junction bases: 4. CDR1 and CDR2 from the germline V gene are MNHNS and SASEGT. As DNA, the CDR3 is TGTGCCAGCAGTGACAGGCGGGGGGGATACAATGAGCAGTTCTTC. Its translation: CASSDRRGGYNEQFF.

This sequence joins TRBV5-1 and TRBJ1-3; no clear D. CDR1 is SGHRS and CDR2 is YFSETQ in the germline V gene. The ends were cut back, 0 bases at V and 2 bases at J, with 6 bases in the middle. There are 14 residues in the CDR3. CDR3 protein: CASSLGATGNTIYF. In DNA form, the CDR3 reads TGCGCCAGCAGCTTGGGGGCAACTGGAAACACCATATATTTT.

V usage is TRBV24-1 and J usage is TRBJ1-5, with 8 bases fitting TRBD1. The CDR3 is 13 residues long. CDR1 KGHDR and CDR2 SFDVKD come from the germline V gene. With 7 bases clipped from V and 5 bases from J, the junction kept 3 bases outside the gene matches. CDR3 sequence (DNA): TGTGCCACCAGCCAGGGGGCTTATCAGCCCCAGCATTTT. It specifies CATSQGAYQPQHF.

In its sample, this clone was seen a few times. CDR3 DNA: TGTGCCAGCAGTCCTGTCGGGGGGCCCAATCAGCCCCAGCATTTT. The encoded protein is CASSPVGGPNQPQHF. The chain is built from TRBV28 and TRBJ1-5; the D gene is possibly TRBD1 (6 bases). The V gene's germline CDR1 is MDHEN and CDR2 SYDVKM. The CDR3 totals 15 residues. Trimming stripped 5 bases from V and 3 bases from J, with 14 bases between.

For the CDR3, the DNA is TGTGCCACCATGGACAGCTCGAACACCGGGGAGCTGTTTTTT. Amino acid sequence: CATMDSSNTGELFF. The V gene is TRBV19, the J gene TRBJ2-2; weak D call: TRBD1 (6 bases). The CDR3 runs 14 residues. Trimming stripped 10 bases from V and 0 bases from J, with 12 bases between. Germline lookup yields CDR1 LNHDA and CDR2 SQIVND (reference sequence).